This record covers a single T cell receptor beta chain. The CDR3 has 14 amino acids. This entry belongs to a study of T cells in placental villitis. About five unmatched placentae had confirmed cytomegalovirus or Toxoplasma gondii villitis. The libraries were made with immunoSEQ v4. The table came from immunoSEQ multiplex PCR; TCRdb's copy has only in-frame clones and leaves some out. The data show about 2,400 clones, roughly four fifths seen once. The chain couples TRBV21-1 to TRBJ1-1; the table calls TRBD1, which could not be checked here. TRBV21-1 is termed a pseudogene. The sequencing sample was made of placental tissue containing maternal and fetal cells. The sequence was obtained from a human patient with infectious villitis; the placental T cells may come from both mother and fetus. CDR3 sequence reads: CASSKGQGDTEAFF. The CDR3 DNA reads TGTGCCAGCAGCAAAGGACAGGGGGACACTGAAGCTTTCTTT.